This is a list of T cell receptor beta chains from one sample in a study of cytomegalovirus exposure and HLA in healthy donors. Here immunoSEQ multiplex PCR was the method, and the copy in TCRdb shows in-frame clones only, minus some. The sample lists tens of thousands of clones, roughly 78% occurring once. The specimen was PBMCs. These receptors were obtained from a male donor in good health and CMV-seropositive. CDR3s include the opening cysteine and the closing phenylalanine or tryptophan. A D gene is named only where the DNA matches it firmly. Rows give clone size only sometimes, using once, few, many, or a class for an expanded clone.

d_call: NA
v_call: TRBV5-6
j_call: TRBJ1-1
clone_size: NA
cdr3_aa: CASSFSSTGTEAFF
cdr3_nt: TGTGCCAGCAGTTTTAGTTCGACGGGCACTGAAGCTTTCTTT

d_call: NA
v_call: TRBV7-9
j_call: TRBJ2-7
clone_size: once
cdr3_aa: CASSLSTNSYEQYF
cdr3_nt: TGTGCCAGCAGCTTATCCACAAACTCCTACGAGCAGTACTTC

d_call: NA
v_call: TRBV19
j_call: TRBJ1-1
clone_size: NA
cdr3_aa: CASSIVSGVNTEAFF
cdr3_nt: TGTGCCAGTAGTATAGTTTCAGGGGTAAACACTGAAGCTTTCTTT

d_call: TRBD2
v_call: TRBV5-6
j_call: TRBJ2-7
clone_size: NA
cdr3_aa: CASSRTSGAREQYF
cdr3_nt: TGTGCCAGCAGCCGGACTAGCGGGGCTCGAGAGCAGTACTTC

d_call: NA
v_call: TRBV6-6
j_call: TRBJ1-6
clone_size: few
cdr3_aa: CASSPTSFSNSPLHF
cdr3_nt: TGTGCCAGCAGTCCCACATCCTTCAGTAATTCACCCCTCCACTTT

d_call: NA
v_call: TRBV7-2
j_call: TRBJ2-7
clone_size: once
cdr3_aa: CASSPRGGQRNYEQYF
cdr3_nt: TGTGCCAGCAGCCCCCGGGGGGGACAGCGAAACTACGAGCAGTACTTC

d_call: TRBD1
v_call: TRBV9
j_call: TRBJ2-7
clone_size: NA
cdr3_aa: CASSYGQGPYEQYF
cdr3_nt: TGTGCCAGCAGCTACGGACAGGGCCCCTACGAGCAGTACTTC

d_call: NA
v_call: TRBV2
j_call: TRBJ1-4
clone_size: NA
cdr3_aa: CASTLYEKLFF
cdr3_nt: TGTGCCAGCACCCTTTATGAAAAACTGTTTTTT

d_call: TRBD1
v_call: TRBV2
j_call: TRBJ1-1
clone_size: once
cdr3_aa: CAIPTGANTEAFF
cdr3_nt: TGTGCCATTCCGACAGGGGCGAACACTGAAGCTTTCTTT

d_call: NA
v_call: TRBV7-9
j_call: TRBJ1-1
clone_size: NA
cdr3_aa: CASSLPGGAGTEAFF
cdr3_nt: TGTGCCAGCAGCCTCCCCGGAGGGGCGGGCACTGAAGCTTTCTTT

d_call: TRBD2
v_call: TRBV7-6
j_call: TRBJ2-1
clone_size: NA
cdr3_aa: CASSPRAPGLAGAYSYNEQFF
cdr3_nt: TGTGCCAGCAGCCCGAGAGCTCCGGGACTAGCGGGAGCCTACTCCTACAATGAGCAGTTCTTC

d_call: NA
v_call: TRBV23-1
j_call: TRBJ1-3
clone_size: NA
cdr3_aa: CASSLDTGEGNTIYF
cdr3_nt: TGCGCCAGCAGCCTGGATACGGGGGAAGGAAACACCATATATTTT

d_call: NA
v_call: TRBV4-1
j_call: TRBJ2-1
clone_size: few
cdr3_aa: CASSQEIQYEQFF
cdr3_nt: TGCGCCAGCAGCCAAGAGATCCAGTATGAGCAGTTCTTC

d_call: NA
v_call: TRBV6-5
j_call: TRBJ1-2
clone_size: NA
cdr3_aa: CASSYMGGGYTF
cdr3_nt: TGTGCCAGCAGTTACATGGGGGGGGGCTACACCTTC

d_call: TRBD2
v_call: TRBV7-2
j_call: TRBJ2-7
clone_size: NA
cdr3_aa: CASSKRPSGDYEQYF
cdr3_nt: TGTGCCAGCAGCAAACGCCCTAGCGGGGACTACGAGCAGTACTTC